The 7 T cell receptor beta chains listed next were all sequenced from one sample in a study of cytomegalovirus exposure and HLA in healthy donors. It was with 60 Vbeta and 13 Jbeta primers that the PCR ran. Here immunoSEQ multiplex PCR was the method, and the copy in TCRdb shows in-frame clones only, minus some. The sample has about 130,000 clones; 65% to 80% are singletons. Sample: PBMCs. All receptors derive from a man in his forties in good health and CMV-seropositive.

With respect to this clone: At one end, the junction sequence differs from germline, possibly due to a read error. The CDR3: CSSSLARQPQHF. The CDR3 DNA reads TGTTCCAGCAGCTTAGCCAGGCAGCCCCAGCATTTT. This rearrangement joins TRBV7-9 to TRBJ1-5; D is undetermined. This CDR3 is built from 12 residues. Germline values: CDR1 SEHNR, CDR2 FQNEAQ (reference sequence).

The chain couples TRBV2 to TRBJ1-5; TRBD1 matches 10 bases. The CDR3 is made up of 14 amino acids. The V segment lost 3 bases and the J segment 7 bases; nucleotides outside the gene matches: 3. Per the germline V gene, CDR1 is SNHLY and CDR2 is FYNNEI. The CDR3 DNA is TGTGCCAGCAGTGATGACAGGGGGCCCCAGCCCCAGCATTTT. The encoded protein is CASSDDRGPQPQHF.

Regarding this clone: Other DNA sequences from this sample encode an identical CDR3 as well. The V and J genes are TRBV7-9 and TRBJ2-7, with D possibly TRBD1 on 5 matching bases. The CDR3 length is 12 residues. V was pared by 2 bases and J by 4 bases, with 6 bases between. The germline CDR1 and CDR2 sequences are SEHNR and FQNEAQ (reference sequence). The CDR3 region is CASSLTGYEQYF. The DNA of the CDR3 is TGTGCCAGCAGCTTAACAGGATACGAGCAGTACTTC.

The chain employs TRBV2 and TRBJ1-5, with D maybe TRBD1 (5 bases). Trimming removed 6 bases from V and 2 bases from J, with 8 bases in between. Germline values: CDR1 SNHLY, CDR2 FYNNEI. CDR3 size: 13 residues. CDR3 amino acids: CASRPGGNQPQHF. The CDR3 DNA reads as TGTGCCAGCAGGCCGGGGGGCAATCAGCCCCAGCATTTT.

This sequence joins TRBV29-1 and TRBJ1-2; perhaps TRBD1 as D (5 bases). V was clipped by 4 bases and J by 6 bases, with 15 bases between them. Germline V lookup: CDR1 SQVTM, CDR2 ANQGSEA. The CDR3 loop spans 13 amino acids. The CDR3 loop is CSVVRQGIDGYTF. The CDR3 bases are TGCAGCGTTGTAAGGCAGGGCATCGATGGCTACACCTTC.

This chain connects TRBV7-6 to TRBJ2-3; 8 bases align to TRBD1. V was clipped by 2 bases and J by 4 bases; unmatched bases: 5. This CDR3 is built from 15 residues. Germline V gene data show CDR1 as SGHVS and CDR2 as FNYEAQ. The CDR3 bases are TGTGCCAGCAGCTTACCCCGGACAGGGTCAGATACGCAGTATTTT. Its translation: CASSLPRTGSDTQYF.

This rearrangement joins TRBV9 to TRBJ2-1; no clear D. V was pared by 3 bases and J by 4 bases, with 14 bases between. Germline V gives CDR1 SGDLS, CDR2 YYNGEE. The CDR3 spans 15 residues. The CDR3 DNA sequence: TGTGCCAGCAGCGCCCGATCCGGCGGATACAATGAGCAGTTCTTC. As protein: CASSARSGGYNEQFF.